This TCR beta chain came from a study of blood T cells in healthy people across ages. CDR3 length: 12 amino acids. Germline V CDR1 and CDR2: DFQATT, SNEGSKA (reference sequence). The ends lost 5 bases at V and 10 bases at J; junction bases unmatched: 5. Primers used in a second PCR of roughly 7 to 11 cycles were a sample-barcoded 5' primer and a J-beta primer mix. TCRdb fed the 5' RACE reads into MiXCR, producing one record per CDR3 protein. Found here are fewer than 1,000,000 distinct CDR3 sequences, around 45% of them singletons; the top ten hold about 19%. This clonotype occurred a few times. The sample taken for sequencing was blood. This TCR was recovered from a man aged 55 to 69 in good health. This sequence joins TRBV20-1 and TRBJ1-6; 7 positions agree with TRBD1. The CDR3 spells CSAYRQGSPLHF. The CDR3 DNA is TGCAGTGCTTACCGACAGGGATCACCCCTCCACTTT.